These 8 T cell receptor beta chains were sequenced from one sample in a study of T cells in localized non-small cell lung cancer. Method: immunoSEQ multiplex PCR; TCRdb's copy keeps in-frame clones and lacks some. The sample carries approximately 23,000 clones, around nine tenths recorded once. The material was peripheral blood, obtained before any cancer treatment. Receptors were obtained from a male donor older than 55 with stage I lung adenocarcinoma.

The chain couples TRBV5-1 to TRBJ2-2, with 7 bases lining up with TRBD2. Germline V gene data show CDR1 as SGHRS and CDR2 as YFSETQ. CDR3 length: 14 amino acids. Trimming cost V 0 bases and J 6 bases; bases outside gene matches: 2. CDR3 bases: TGCGCCAGCAGCTTGGACCGGGAGGCCGGGGAGCTGTTTTTT. Translating gives CASSLDREAGELFF.

The rearrangement uses TRBV5-4 and TRBJ2-7; 11 positions match TRBD2. V lost 0 bases and J lost 6; bases outside the gene matches: 8. Germline loops: CDR1 SGHNT, CDR2 YYREEE (reference sequence). There are 16 residues in the CDR3. The chain's CDR3 is CASSLVLAGDPREQYF. The CDR3 DNA reads as TGTGCCAGCAGCTTGGTACTAGCGGGAGACCCTCGCGAGCAGTACTTC.

This chain links TRBV30 with TRBJ1-5, with D hard to call. This CDR3 has 13 amino acids. From germline, CDR1 is GTSNPN and CDR2 SVGIG (reference sequence). V was clipped by 5 bases and J by 0 bases, with 8 bases between them. The CDR3 is CAWAGDSNQPQHF. In DNA form, the CDR3 reads TGTGCCTGGGCCGGGGATAGCAATCAGCCCCAGCATTTT.

This clone was seen just once. The rearrangement links TRBV7-2 to TRBJ2-5; D gene uncertain. Germline assignment: CDR1 SGHTA and CDR2 FQGNSA. Trimming removed 1 base at V and 5 bases at J, with 8 bases between. The CDR3 has 13 amino acids. DNA of the CDR3: TGTGCCAGCAGCTTAGGCAGAGGTGAGACCCAGTACTTC. Translated, it gives CASSLGRGETQYF.

This chain links TRBV19 with TRBJ2-3; 12 nucleotides agree with TRBD2. The CDR3 has 15 amino acids. Germline CDR1 reads LNHDA; CDR2 reads SQIVND (reference sequence). V lost 6 bases and J lost 2; bases outside the gene matches: 3. DNA for the CDR3: TGTGCCAGTAGGGGGACTAGCGGGCCCACAGATACGCAGTATTTT. Encoded protein: CASRGTSGPTDTQYF.

The chain combines TRBV27 with TRBJ2-5; TRBD1 matches at 12 bases. This CDR3 comprises 16 residues. Unmatched junction bases numbered 11, after V lost 8 bases and J lost 4 bases. The germline CDR1 and CDR2 sequences are MNHEY and SMNVEV (reference sequence). The CDR3 protein is CASGRSGQGARETQYF. The CDR3 coding sequence is TGTGCCAGCGGGCGATCGGGACAGGGGGCCAGAGAGACCCAGTACTTC.

A remark on this clone: Other DNA variants within this sample encode the same CDR3. The V call is TRBV11-2, the J call TRBJ1-2, with D unclear. Per germline, CDR1 SGHAT and CDR2 FQNNGV. The germline V and J ends were trimmed by 6 bases and 7 bases, with 12 bases remaining between them. This CDR3 has 12 residues. The CDR3: CASSLGRSGYTF. The CDR3 DNA follows: TGTGCCAGCAGTCTAGGGAGGAGTGGCTACACCTTC.

This rearrangement joins TRBV28 to TRBJ2-7, with TRBD1 matching over 12 bases. Germline CDR1 reads MDHEN; CDR2 reads SYDVKM. V lost 4 bases to trimming and J lost 7 bases; unmatched junction nucleotides: 5. The CDR3 sequence is 14 residues long. CDR3 in amino acids: CASSSGQGAREQYF. Here the CDR3 DNA reads TGTGCCAGCAGTTCGGGACAGGGGGCGCGGGAGCAGTACTTC. Variable domain in full (rest from reference TRBV28 and TRBJ2-7): DVKVTQSSRYLVKRTGEKVFLECVQDMDHENMFWYRQDPGLGLRLIYFSYDVKMKEKGDIPEGYSVSREKKERFSLILESASTNQTSMYLCASSSGQGAREQYFGPGTRLTVT.